Sequencing of this T cell receptor beta chain was carried out in a study of PD-1 blockade in classical Hodgkin lymphoma. Study information: Intravenous nivolumab at 3 mg/kg was given to patients every 2 weeks. Study conclusions and caveats: Diminished baseline TCR diversity has been reported in newly diagnosed patients relative to healthy donors. Complete responders' diversity at baseline resembled that of newly diagnosed patients. Factors driving the repertoire differences, possibly disease activity or prior therapy, remain undefined.

There are 16 residues in the CDR3. Trimming left V 4 bases short and J 8 bases short, with 24 bases between. The V gene's germline CDR1 is SGHRS and CDR2 YFSETQ. On this clone itself: As yet, its antigen is unknown.

Time point noted: cycle 4 day 1 (C4D1), after about 6 weeks of nivolumab. All trial patients relapsed after autologous stem cell transplantation. Profiled with immunoSEQ multiplex PCR; TCRdb holds only in-frame clones, not every one. The table has tens of thousands of clones, over 85% seen once. This sequence originates from a human donor with classical Hodgkin lymphoma. Here the sequenced sample was peripheral blood mononuclear cells (PBMCs), taken before the fourth cycle of nivolumab. This chain joins TRBV5-1 and TRBJ1-2, with a possible D match to TRBD1 (5 bases). This CDR3 is CASSQTTGNRPFGYTF. The CDR3 coding sequence is TGCGCCAGCAGCCAAACCACAGGCAACCGGCCCTTCGGCTACACCTTC.